These 23 T cell receptor beta chains were all obtained from the same sample, sequenced in a study of response to subunit inactivated influenza vaccine. TCRdb used MiXCR to reprocess the RT-PCR reads, holding one entry per CDR3 protein. The sample lists some 500,000 distinct CDR3 sequences, roughly 23% occurring once. The source was CD4+ T cells sorted from PBMCs, collected roughly 5 days after vaccination. The origin of the receptors is a man aged 45-65 years who received an inactivated influenza vaccine.

This chain connects TRBV7-9 to TRBJ2-2; 9 bases are shared with TRBD1. The CDR3 has 16 amino acids. Looked up from germline, CDR1 is SEHNR and CDR2 is FQNEAQ (reference sequence). Trimming cost V 5 bases and J 6 bases; bases outside gene matches: 10. Here the CDR3 reads CASSHPGTGYPGELFF. CDR3 in DNA: TGTGCCAGCAGCCATCCCGGGACAGGGTATCCCGGGGAGCTGTTTTTT. Variable domain in full (rest from reference TRBV7-9 and TRBJ2-2): DTGVSQNPRHKITKRGQNVTFRCDPISEHNRLYWYRQTLGQGPEFLTYFQNEAQLEKSRLLSDRFSAERPKGSFSTLEIQRTEQGDSAMYLCASSHPGTGYPGELFFGEGSRLTVL.

This clonotype was seen a few times. The V and J genes are TRBV5-1 and TRBJ1-4; D not resolved. Between the trimmed V and J ends, which lost 1 base and 4 bases, there was a span of 8 bases. The CDR3 extends over 14 amino acids. From germline, CDR1 is SGHRS and CDR2 YFSETQ. The CDR3 DNA reads TGCGCCAGCAGCTTGTCGGCGAGTAATGAAAAACTGTTTTTT. It yields the protein CASSLSASNEKLFF.

This clonotype was seen repeatedly, ten times or more. V usage is TRBV12-3 or TRBV12-4 and J usage is TRBJ2-7; unclear D gene. The CDR3 is made up of 11 amino acids. The V end lost 3 bases, the J end lost 5 bases, and 5 bases lay between the germline ends. CDR3 sequence: CASSFSDEQYF. CDR3 nucleotides: TGTGCCAGCAGTTTTTCGGACGAGCAGTACTTC.

This chain joins TRBV12-3 or TRBV12-4 and TRBJ1-2; no reliable D call. The CDR3 sequence is 14 residues long. V lost 3 bases to trimming and J lost 8 bases, with 16 bases between them. Here the CDR3 reads CASSFRVEIGGYTF. The CDR3 DNA reads as TGTGCCAGCAGTTTCCGGGTGGAAATTGGCGGCTACACCTTC.

This clonotype was recorded many times. The CDR3 nucleotides read TGTGCCAGCTCACCAGGGCAAGAGACCCAGTACTTC. Its translation: CASSPGQETQYF. The gene calls are TRBV18 and TRBJ2-5; D not certain. From germline, CDR1 is KGHSH and CDR2 LQKENI. The CDR3 length is 12 residues. V was shortened by 2 bases and J by 2 bases, with 3 bases between the two germline ends.

There are many counts of this clonotype. The V call is TRBV5-1, the J call TRBJ2-1, with 7 bases fitting TRBD1. V lost 6 bases to trimming and J lost 0 bases; unmatched junction nucleotides: 9. Per germline, CDR1 SGHRS and CDR2 YFSETQ. This CDR3 contains 16 residues. DNA of the CDR3: TGCGCCAGCACCCTGGGGGACAGCTACTCCTACAATGAGCAGTTCTTC. Its translation is CASTLGDSYSYNEQFF.

The V call is TRBV7-3, the J call TRBJ2-1; D ambiguous. This CDR3 has 13 residues. The V end was cut by 5 bases, the J end by 6 bases, with 11 bases between. Germline CDR1 SGHTA, CDR2 FQGTGA. The CDR3 nucleotides are TGTGCCAGCAGCCCAACAAAAAGCAATGAGCAGTTCTTC. Translating gives CASSPTKSNEQFF.

J is TRBJ1-1 and V is TRBV7-8; unclear D gene. V was pared by 2 bases and J by 4 bases, with 23 bases between. Germline lookup yields CDR1 SGHVS and CDR2 FQNEAQ. This CDR3 has 18 amino acids. As DNA, the CDR3 is TGTGCCAGCAGCTTACGTCATACGGGGTCCGCCCGGGGCACTGAAGCTTTCTTT. It translates to CASSLRHTGSARGTEAFF.

The chain joins TRBV19 to TRBJ2-5; D is tentatively TRBD1 or TRBD2 (7 bases each). The V and J ends lost 5 bases and 5 bases respectively, with 15 bases between them. This CDR3 has 14 amino acids. Germline V CDR1 and CDR2: LNHDA, SQIVND (reference sequence). As DNA, the CDR3 is TGTGCCAGTAGTGAGCGGGACAGACGGGAGACCCAGTACTTC. This encodes CASSERDRRETQYF.

V and J are TRBV6-2 or TRBV6-3 and TRBJ2-7; tentative D call: TRBD1 (6 bases). Germline values: CDR1 MNHEY, CDR2 SVGEGT. Trimming removed 0 bases at V and 0 bases at J, with 12 bases between. CDR3 length: 16 amino acids. The chain's CDR3 is CASSYSSRGTSYEQYF. CDR3 nucleotides: TGTGCCAGCAGTTACTCATCCAGGGGCACCTCCTACGAGCAGTACTTC.

This clonotype has just a few counts. The CDR3 here is CASSQARGGLGAEQFF. CDR3 sequence (DNA): TGTGCCAGCAGCCAGGCCCGGGGGGGCCTAGGTGCTGAGCAGTTCTTC. The chain uses TRBV7-6 and TRBJ2-1, with 8 positions matching TRBD2. J gave up 9 bases and V 5 bases, and 15 bases lay outside the gene matches. From germline, CDR1 is SGHVS and CDR2 FNYEAQ. This CDR3 has 16 residues.

This clonotype has just a few counts. The chain uses TRBV5-1 and TRBJ2-6; tentative D call: TRBD2 (5 bases). V lost 0 bases to trimming and J lost 2 bases, with 6 bases between them. The CDR3 is made up of 15 amino acids. Looked up from germline, CDR1 is SGHRS and CDR2 is YFSETQ. The CDR3 DNA is TGCGCCAGCAGCTTGGAGAGGGCTGGGGCCAACGTCCTGACTTTC. Encoded protein: CASSLERAGANVLTF.

The V and J genes are TRBV5-1 and TRBJ1-2; 10 positions match TRBD1. The CDR3 length is 15 residues. V lost 2 bases to trimming and J lost 2 bases; unmatched junction nucleotides: 3. Germline V lookup: CDR1 SGHRS, CDR2 YFSETQ. The CDR3, as DNA: TGCGCCAGCAGCTTAACGGGACAGGGGAACTATGGCTACACCTTC. It is translated as CASSLTGQGNYGYTF.

This clonotype was seen a handful of times. This chain links TRBV27 with TRBJ1-5; 11 bases agree with TRBD1. The CDR3 contains 16 residues. After removal of 6 bases from V and 2 bases from J, the junction contained 6 bases not matched to a gene. The germline V gene has CDR1 MNHEY and CDR2 SMNVEV (reference sequence). CDR3 sequence reads: CASRFRTGGGNQPQHF. The CDR3 DNA follows: TGTGCCAGCAGGTTCCGGACAGGGGGCGGCAATCAGCCCCAGCATTTT.

This sequence joins TRBV18 and TRBJ2-5; D perhaps matches TRBD2 (7 bases). This CDR3 is 16 amino acids long. Germline-derived CDR1 and CDR2 are KGHSH and LQKENI. The germline V and J ends were trimmed by 3 bases and 5 bases, with 19 bases remaining between them. The CDR3 nucleotides are TGTGCCAGCTCACCCCTTGTCGGGGGGCGTGGGGAGACCCAGTACTTC. It yields the protein CASSPLVGGRGETQYF.

This chain uses TRBV15 with TRBJ2-2; D is unresolved. The V and J ends lost 1 base and 0 bases respectively, with 6 bases between them. CDR1 and CDR2 (germline): LNHNV, YYDKDF (reference sequence). This CDR3 spans 15 amino acids. The CDR3 DNA is TGTGCCACCAGCAGAGCAACTACGAACACCGGGGAGCTGTTTTTT. Its translation: CATSRATTNTGELFF.

The chain has TRBV7-7 and TRBJ1-4; maybe TRBD1 (6 bases). The CDR3 has 13 residues. V was cut by 11 bases and J by 7 bases, with 17 bases left in between. The germline V gene encodes CDR1 SSHAT and CDR2 FNYEAQ (reference sequence). For the CDR3, the DNA is TGTGCCGTCCCGGGGGCCCGGCTTGAAAAACTGTTTTTT. Amino acids: CAVPGARLEKLFF.

The chain links TRBV20-1 to TRBJ2-2, with 7 bases that match TRBD1. The CDR3 spans 19 residues. Unmatched junction bases numbered 14, after V lost 1 base and J lost 0 bases. Germline values: CDR1 DFQATT, CDR2 SNEGSKA (reference sequence). The CDR3 bases are TGCAGTGCTAGAGTAATAGGGGGCTACCCTTCAGCGAACACCGGGGAGCTGTTTTTT. This codes for CSARVIGGYPSANTGELFF.

CDR3 nucleotide sequence: TGCAGTGCTAGACAGGGGGCTAGCACAGATACGCAGTATTTT. Translation: CSARQGASTDTQYF. V gene TRBV20-1 combines with J gene TRBJ2-3; 8 positions match TRBD1. The germline V gene has CDR1 DFQATT and CDR2 SNEGSKA (reference sequence). V shed 2 bases, J shed 0 bases, and the junction held 1 base outside the gene matches. CDR3 size: 14 residues.

The chain uses TRBV12-3 or TRBV12-4 and TRBJ1-2; D gene ambiguous. This CDR3 region has 13 residues. The V gene lost 3 bases and the J gene lost 4 bases, with 9 bases spanning the gap. The CDR3: CASSFRSTYGYTF. The CDR3 coding sequence is TGTGCCAGCAGTTTCAGGTCTACCTATGGCTACACCTTC.

In nucleotides, the CDR3 is TGTGCCAGCAGTGAGAGGGGCGTAGCCAAAAACATTCAGTACTTC. It translates to CASSERGVAKNIQYF. The rearrangement links TRBV25-1 to TRBJ2-4; D may correspond to TRBD1 or TRBD2 (5 bases each). The CDR3 covers 15 residues. The germline V gene encodes CDR1 MGHDK and CDR2 SYGVNS. V lost 3 bases and J lost 0, with 9 bases in between.

A few counts support this clonotype. The genes are TRBV15 and TRBJ1-4, with a tentative D call TRBD1 (5 bases). There are 14 residues in the CDR3. V was cut by 2 bases and J by 5 bases, with 9 bases left in between. Germline CDR1 and CDR2: LNHNV and YYDKDF (reference sequence). The CDR3 protein is CATSRPGRNEKLFF. The CDR3 nucleotides are TGTGCCACCAGCAGACCAGGGCGGAATGAAAAACTGTTTTTT.

The chain joins TRBV24-1 to TRBJ2-7; D remains unclear. The CDR3 runs to 12 residues. V shed 1 base and J shed 7 bases, with 7 bases lying between them. Germline CDR1 is KGHDR and CDR2 is SFDVKD. CDR3 loop: CATSDFLGEQYF. CDR3 nucleotide sequence: TGTGCCACCAGTGATTTTCTGGGAGAGCAGTACTTC.